A selection of T cell receptor beta chains follows, all from one sample in a study of cytomegalovirus exposure and HLA in healthy donors. Sequencing used immunoSEQ multiplex PCR; TCRdb keeps in-frame clones, though not all of them. Of 170,000 or so clones in the sample, around three quarters were seen once. Specimen: PBMCs. The receptors come from a man aged 35 to 55 in good health and CMV-seronegative. The CDR3 runs from the conserved cysteine through the conserved F or W.

>TRBJ2-7|TRBV5-1
CASSPQWRGSGEQYF
>TRBJ2-7|TRBV5-8
CASSKTSGKPYEQYF
>TRBJ1-2|TRBV4-3
CASSQESVRYGYTF
>TRBJ2-1|TRBV7-3
CASSLPIPGNEQFF
>TRBJ2-2|TRBV27
CASSLGFGSAGGELFF
>TRBJ1-6|TRBV7-3
CASSQPKGDSPLHF
>TRBJ2-7|TRBV4-3
CASSQDEGGHYEQYF
>TRBJ1-2|TRBV9
CASSGGTGSYGYTF
>TRBJ2-1|TRBV7-2
CASSLGGGNEQFF
>TRBJ1-2|TRBV18
CASSPKTGLNYGYTF
>TRBJ1-1|TRBV6-1
CATGGQLNTEAFF
>TRBJ2-7|TRBV4-3
CASSQEWRGASYEQYF
>TRBJ1-1|TRBV7-9
CASSFPLIGLLMNTEAFF
>TRBJ2-7|TRBV5-1
CASSFPGQPYEQYF
>TRBJ1-1|TRBV19
CASSIRGGQGNTEAFF
>TRBJ2-5|TRBV7-6
CASSSLGTAQETQYF
>TRBJ2-3|TRBV11-2
CASSFGASSRAQYF
>TRBJ2-7|TRBV19
CASSSGQGRYEQYF
>TRBJ2-5|TRBV6-6
CASSWTRGSQETQYF
>TRBJ2-3|TRBV11-2
CASSLGGGGDTQYF
>TRBJ2-7|TRBV9
CASSLTGAEQYF
>TRBJ1-5|TRBV10-3
CAISTTFGTGGRQPQHF
>TRBJ2-7|TRBV4-3
CASSQVRSGFYEQYF
>TRBJ1-2|TRBV6-5
CASSYKGGLDYGYTF
>TRBJ2-1|TRBV11-2
CASSFAGGTIVGNEQFF
>TRBJ1-1|TRBV5-1
CASSLWTGSNTEAFF
>TRBJ2-7|TRBV4-3
CASSQEGTGGSYEQYF
>TRBJ1-1|TRBV18
CASSSDRGNTEAFF
>TRBJ2-5|TRBV7-7
CASSSSGETQYF
>TRBJ2-2|TRBV10-3
CAISERASGNTGELFF
>TRBJ1-1|TRBV4-3
CASSQDRGAVTEAFF
>TRBJ2-7|TRBV4-3
CASSQDRGDGYEQYF
>TRBJ2-7|TRBV4-1
CASSHPELAGGYEQYF
>TRBJ1-1|TRBV9
CASSVDSGRQGTEAFF
>TRBJ1-5|TRBV27
CASSVQGKVWQPQHF
>TRBJ1-4|TRBV5-6
CASSSGLPAGGEKLFF
>TRBJ2-7|TRBV5-4
CASSQDRYEQYF
>TRBJ1-1|TRBV10-3
CAISAAVGNTEAFF
>TRBJ2-1|TRBV5-1
CASSLEGLAVIYGYNEQFF
>TRBJ1-1|TRBV7-2
CASSPEGGANTEAFF
>TRBJ1-4|TRBV6-5
CASRDTNYEKLFF
>TRBJ2-3|TRBV19
CASSIRTSGAPTDTQYF
>TRBJ1-3|TRBV6-1
CASSERKGARNTIYF
>TRBJ1-5|TRBV9
CASSQGIGSNQPQHF